This paragraph reports one TCR beta chain. This sample is drawn from a study of blood T cell repertoires in COVID-19. Study overall: The samples span acute and convalescent COVID-19 from the United States, Italy and Spain. PBMCs, B-cell-depleted T cells, or T cells provided the cDNA or gDNA that made up the material.

In the authors' methods: The assay estimated nucleated cells by amplifying reference gene primers. The data were produced by immunoSEQ multiplex PCR, yet TCRdb's version contains in-frame clones alone and is incomplete. Clone size and V and J calls were adopted from that table, with D and trimming inferred from the DNA. The sample shows roughly 100,000 clones, roughly 88% of them seen only once. There are 16 residues in the CDR3. Trimming cost V 5 bases and J 2 bases; bases outside gene matches: 7. The germline V gene has CDR1 SGHTA and CDR2 FQGNSA. This chain uses TRBV7-2 with TRBJ1-1; 11 bases line up with TRBD1. The sequenced sample was peripheral blood. This receptor was obtained from a human donor in a cohort sampled during active COVID-19. CDR3 DNA sequence: TGTGCCAGCAGCCGGACAGGGGGCTTAGTTAACACTGAAGCTTTCTTT. Amino acids: CASSRTGGLVNTEAFF.